This entry lists 10 T cell receptor beta chains sequenced from one sample in a study of T cells in Graves' hyperthyroidism and ophthalmopathy. What was amplified from RNA transcripts were TCR beta CDR3 regions. The primer set for the first-round RT-PCR of the TCR CDR3 was HTBI. TCRdb ran MiXCR on the multiplex PCR reads and lists one entry per CDR3 protein. The sample lists approximately 480,000 distinct CDR3 sequences, less than 25% occurring once. Sequenced material: blood. Receptor source: a man aged 18 to 29 with Graves' hyperthyroidism.

This clonotype was recorded many times. The V and J genes are TRBV13 and TRBJ1-1; D ambiguous. Trimming pared 5 bases from V and 0 bases from J, leaving 13 bases between. The CDR3 is 15 residues long. CDR1 and CDR2 from the germline V gene are PRHDT and FYEKMQ (reference sequence). In DNA, the CDR3 is TGTGCCAGCAGCCACAGAGAAGGTTTGAACACTGAAGCTTTCTTT. Translation gives CASSHREGLNTEAFF.

This clonotype was counted a few times. The rearrangement uses TRBV11-1 and TRBJ2-7; D might be TRBD1 or TRBD2, each matching 6 bases. The CDR3 contains 16 residues. The V end lost 4 bases, the J end lost 2 bases, and 18 bases lay between the germline ends. The germline gives CDR1 SGHAT, CDR2 FQDESV (reference sequence). The CDR3 here is CASSSFRRGEPYEQYF. CDR3 in DNA: TGTGCCAGCAGCTCCTTTAGAAGGGGGGAGCCCTACGAGCAGTACTTC.

This clonotype was recorded at least ten times. This sequence joins TRBV28 and TRBJ2-7, with a weak D call TRBD2 (5 bases). This CDR3 spans 14 amino acids. CDR1 is MDHEN, CDR2 SYDVKM, per germline. Trimming shortened V by 4 bases and J by 3 bases, and 13 bases separated the two germline ends. The CDR3 here is CASSSPTGFYEQYF. Written as DNA, the CDR3 is TGTGCCAGCAGTTCCCCGACGGGGTTCTACGAGCAGTACTTC.

This clonotype showed up many times. The V call is TRBV30, the J call TRBJ1-5; D might be TRBD1 (5 bases). Germline CDR1 and CDR2: GTSNPN and SVGIG (reference sequence). The CDR3 loop spans 17 amino acids. Trimming stripped 0 bases from V and 0 bases from J, with 15 bases between. CDR3 in amino acids: CAWSVRDLGVSNQPQHF. The CDR3 DNA reads TGTGCCTGGAGTGTACGGGACCTAGGAGTTAGCAATCAGCCCCAGCATTTT.

J is TRBJ1-1 and V is TRBV5-4, with TRBD1 as a possible D gene (6 bases). Germline CDR1 reads SGHNT; CDR2 reads YYREEE (reference sequence). Trimming stripped 0 bases from V and 0 bases from J, with 15 bases between. This CDR3 comprises 17 residues. The CDR3 DNA follows: TGTGCCAGCAGCTTGGATGAGCTGACAGGATTGAACACTGAAGCTTTCTTT. It yields the protein CASSLDELTGLNTEAFF.

The J gene is TRBJ2-2, the V gene TRBV15; 10 nucleotides match TRBD2. CDR1 LNHNV and CDR2 YYDKDF come from the germline V gene (reference sequence). The CDR3 totals 16 residues. V shed 0 bases and J 9 bases; nucleotides not matched to a gene: 7. The CDR3 DNA reads as TGTGCCACCAGCAGAGATCCCGGGACTAGCGATAGGGAGCTGTTTTTT. Protein product: CATSRDPGTSDRELFF.

The table lists this clonotype with many counts. J is TRBJ1-1 and V is TRBV19; TRBD1 agrees at 9 bases. This CDR3 region has 14 residues. Germline CDR1 LNHDA, CDR2 SQIVND (reference sequence). V lost 11 bases and J lost 4; bases outside the gene matches: 11. The CDR3 loop is CACKAGQGSTEAFF. The DNA for the CDR3 is TGTGCCTGTAAGGCCGGACAGGGGTCCACTGAAGCTTTCTTT.

As for this clonotype: A much larger clonotype is one base distant, so this may be a read error. This chain joins TRBV30 and TRBJ2-5; perhaps TRBD2 as D (6 bases). The CDR3 contains 14 residues. CDR1 is GTSNPN, CDR2 SVGIG, per germline (reference sequence). CDR3 protein: CAWSVSRLEETKYF. CDR3 nucleotide sequence: TGTGCCTGGAGTGTATCGAGACTAGAGGAGACCAAGTACTTC.

This clonotype was counted at least ten times. The V and J genes are TRBV5-1 and TRBJ1-5; D might be TRBD1 (6 bases). The CDR3 sequence is 14 residues long. With 4 bases removed from V and 4 bases from J, the gap between germline ends came to 12 bases. Per germline, CDR1 SGHRS and CDR2 YFSETQ. The CDR3, as DNA: TGCGCCAGCAGCCCCGACAGGATGAATCAGCCCCAGCATTTT. Translated: CASSPDRMNQPQHF.

Many counts were recorded for this clonotype. V is TRBV19 and J is TRBJ2-2; the D is unclear. There are 13 residues in the CDR3. Germline CDR1 and CDR2: LNHDA and SQIVND (reference sequence). V gave up 3 bases and J gave up 0 bases, with 2 bases separating them. CDR3 nucleotide sequence: TGTGCCAGTAGTATCACGAACACCGGGGAGCTGTTTTTT. Translating it yields CASSITNTGELFF.